The 27 T cell receptor beta chains listed next were all sequenced from one sample in a study of PD-L1 blockade in urothelial cancer. The time point: pretreatment peripheral blood. Measured with immunoSEQ multiplex PCR; TCRdb has only the in-frame clones, and not every one. Of about 95,000 clones in the sample, around 91% were seen once. Sample: PBMCs, taken around atezolizumab (anti-PD-L1) treatment. The receptors stem from a man aged 55 to 70 with urothelial cancer.

As regards this clone: Other DNA sequences from this sample encode an identical CDR3 as well. The chain carries TRBV18 and TRBJ2-5; D may be TRBD1 (6 bases). The germline CDR1 and CDR2 sequences are KGHSH and LQKENI. Between the trimmed V and J ends, which lost 3 bases and 5 bases, there was a span of 7 bases. The CDR3 has 12 amino acids. The CDR3 sequence: CASSPTGETQYF. The CDR3 DNA reads TGTGCCAGCTCACCTACAGGGGAGACCCAGTACTTC.

This chain connects TRBV28 to TRBJ2-7; TRBD1 agrees at 10 bases. V was pared by 2 bases and J by 4 bases, with 11 bases of the junction left unmatched. The CDR3 length is 17 residues. The germline CDR1 and CDR2 sequences are MDHEN and SYDVKM. The CDR3 DNA is TGTGCCAGCAGTTTACAACAGACAGGGGGCCTCCTATACGAGCAGTACTTC. Its protein is CASSLQQTGGLLYEQYF.

This clone was found once. The chain carries TRBV7-8 and TRBJ1-2; a weak D match, TRBD1 (5 bases). This CDR3 has 15 amino acids. CDR1 is SGHVS and CDR2 is FQNEAQ in the germline V gene. V was pared by 2 bases and J by 6 bases, with 16 bases between. This chain's CDR3 is CASSLIGQGNDGYTF. In DNA form, the CDR3 reads TGTGCCAGCAGCTTAATTGGTCAGGGCAACGATGGCTACACCTTC.

The chain joins TRBV15 to TRBJ1-2, with D perhaps matching TRBD1 (6 bases). The germline V gene has CDR1 LNHNV and CDR2 YYDKDF (reference sequence). V was clipped by 3 bases and J by 7 bases, with 9 bases between them. The CDR3 covers 12 residues. CDR3 protein: CATSSRQAGYTF. CDR3 nucleotide sequence: TGTGCCACCAGCAGCCGACAGGCTGGCTACACCTTC.

Only one count was recorded for this clone. J is TRBJ2-7 and V is TRBV5-3; 8 nucleotides agree with TRBD1. TRBV5-3 is sorted into the ORF group, with uncertain function. V gave up 5 bases and J gave up 5 bases; unmatched junction bases: 9. There are 14 residues in the CDR3. The CDR3 nucleotides are TGTGCCAGAAGGCCGACAGGGGAAGAGAACGAGCAGTACTTC. Translated: CARRPTGEENEQYF.

The chain carries TRBV11-2 and TRBJ2-4; 7 bases map to TRBD2. This CDR3 spans 18 amino acids. Losses at the gene ends were 2 bases for V and 1 base for J; bases not matched to a gene: 11. Germline assignment: CDR1 SGHAT and CDR2 FQNNGV. The CDR3 region is CASSLLVRGRIAKNIQYF. The CDR3 DNA reads as TGTGCCAGCAGCTTATTGGTGCGGGGGAGGATTGCCAAAAACATTCAGTACTTC.

This clone was seen just once. This chain uses TRBV19 with TRBJ1-1, with D uncertain. Germline V gene data show CDR1 as LNHDA and CDR2 as SQIVND (reference sequence). Trimming removed 1 base from V and 1 base from J, with 7 bases in between. The CDR3 runs 14 residues. The CDR3 reads CASSIVNRNTEAFF. CDR3 sequence (DNA): TGTGCCAGTAGTATAGTAAACAGGAACACTGAAGCTTTCTTT.

This clone showed up just a few times. The chain couples TRBV28 to TRBJ1-1, with TRBD1 as a possible D gene (5 bases). This CDR3 contains 15 residues. Trimming left V 6 bases short and J 1 base short, with 15 bases between. Germline CDR1 and CDR2: MDHEN and SYDVKM. The CDR3 DNA sequence: TGTGCCAGCAGCTCGACAGCTACCGCGAACACTGAAGCTTTCTTT. Translation gives CASSSTATANTEAFF.

The rearrangement links TRBV7-9 to TRBJ1-1; D perhaps matches TRBD1 (5 bases). V gave up 3 bases and J gave up 3 bases, with 8 bases separating them. This CDR3 spans 13 amino acids. In germline, CDR1 is SEHNR, CDR2 FQNEAQ (reference sequence). Here the CDR3 reads CASSFVGDTEAFF. CDR3 DNA: TGTGCCAGCAGCTTTGTAGGGGACACTGAAGCTTTCTTT.

V gene TRBV7-2 combines with J gene TRBJ1-2; D is possibly TRBD1 (5 bases). CDR1 and CDR2 (germline): SGHTA, FQGNSA. The CDR3 is made up of 15 amino acids. Trimming shortened V by 2 bases and J by 5 bases, and 15 bases separated the two germline ends. CDR3 nucleotides: TGTGCCAGCAGCTTAACGTCTGGTAGGGGATATGGCTACACCTTC. Translating it yields CASSLTSGRGYGYTF.

This chain uses TRBV11-2 with TRBJ2-1; perhaps TRBD1 as D (5 bases). CDR1 SGHAT and CDR2 FQNNGV come from the germline V gene. V lost 4 bases, J lost 1 base, and 14 bases lay in between. This CDR3 region has 16 residues. CDR3 region: CASSSVRGRSYNEQFF. CDR3 bases: TGTGCCAGCAGCTCCGTTAGGGGCCGTTCCTACAATGAGCAGTTCTTC.

V gene TRBV4-3 combines with J gene TRBJ2-1; D call uncertain. Trimming removed 0 bases at V and 1 base at J, with 10 bases between. In germline, CDR1 is LGHNA, CDR2 YSLEER. The CDR3 is 16 amino acids. CDR3 nucleotide sequence: TGCGCCAGCAGCCAAGATTTGGGCAGATCCTACAATGAGCAGTTCTTC. This codes for CASSQDLGRSYNEQFF.

The rearrangement links TRBV2 to TRBJ2-7, with 10 bases that match TRBD2. The V gene's germline CDR1 is SNHLY and CDR2 FYNNEI. With 5 bases clipped from V and 6 bases from J, the junction kept 7 bases outside the gene matches. CDR3 size: 14 residues. CDR3 protein: CASSPLAGITEQYF. The DNA for the CDR3 is TGTGCCAGCAGTCCACTAGCGGGAATCACCGAGCAGTACTTC.

V gene TRBV9 combines with J gene TRBJ2-3, with TRBD2 matching over 11 bases. This CDR3 spans 16 amino acids. V was pared by 3 bases and J by 5 bases, with 8 bases of the junction left unmatched. Germline assignment: CDR1 SGDLS and CDR2 YYNGEE. The DNA for the CDR3 is TGTGCCAGCAGCGGAACTAGCGGGAGCTCAGGAGATACGCAGTATTTT. It translates to CASSGTSGSSGDTQYF.

The chain combines TRBV30 with TRBJ2-1; 7 positions match TRBD1. The CDR3 sequence is 15 residues long. V lost 1 base and J lost 5; bases outside the gene matches: 8. CDR1 and CDR2 from the germline V gene are GTSNPN and SVGIG (reference sequence). CDR3 in amino acids: CAWSGGRGYHNEQFF. The CDR3 DNA reads as TGTGCCTGGAGTGGCGGCAGGGGGTACCACAATGAGCAGTTCTTC.

This clone was counted a few times. V gene TRBV5-1 combines with J gene TRBJ1-1; TRBD1 matches 10 bases. The V gene end was trimmed by 5 bases and the J gene end by 11 bases; junction bases not matched to a gene: 6. CDR1 is SGHRS, CDR2 YFSETQ, per germline. This CDR3 has 12 amino acids. The CDR3 spells CASREETGGAFF. CDR3 nucleotides: TGCGCCAGCAGGGAGGAGACAGGGGGCGCTTTCTTT. Variable domain in full (rest from reference TRBV5-1 and TRBJ1-1): KAGVTQTPRYLIKTRGQQVTLSCSPISGHRSVSWYQQTPGQGLQFLFEYFSETQRNKGNFPGRFSGRQFSNSRSEMNVSTLELGDSALYLCASREETGGAFFGQGTRLTVV.

This clone came up a few times. The chain links TRBV7-2 to TRBJ2-7; 9 bases match TRBD2. The CDR3 is made up of 16 amino acids. The germline V gene encodes CDR1 SGHTA and CDR2 FQGNSA. Trimming at V came to 5 bases and at J to 2 bases, leaving 10 bases not matched to a gene. The CDR3 loop reads CASSPAGTSRTYEQYF. In DNA, the CDR3 is TGTGCCAGCAGCCCAGCCGGGACTAGCCGTACCTACGAGCAGTACTTC.

The chain combines TRBV28 with TRBJ1-2; the match to TRBD1 covers 8 bases. The V gene's germline CDR1 is MDHEN and CDR2 SYDVKM. CDR3 length equals 14 residues. The ends lost 7 bases at V and 4 bases at J; junction bases unmatched: 8. As DNA, the CDR3 is TGTGCCAGCACCGAGGACAGGGCCGTCTATGGCTACACCTTC. This gives the protein CASTEDRAVYGYTF.

The V gene is TRBV4-3, the J gene TRBJ2-3; weak D call: TRBD1 (7 bases). V dropped 8 bases and J dropped 3 bases, with 18 bases sitting between them. Germline V gene lookup returns CDR1 LGHNA and CDR2 YSLEER. This CDR3 is built from 15 residues. The CDR3 DNA follows: TGCGCCAGCCTCAAAGGGGCAGGGGGGACAGATACGCAGTATTTT. Translation: CASLKGAGGTDTQYF.

The rearrangement joins TRBV5-4 to TRBJ2-7; 8 bases agree with TRBD1. The CDR3 extends over 14 amino acids. Germline loops: CDR1 SGHNT, CDR2 YYREEE (reference sequence). The trim removed 1 base at V and 2 bases at J, leaving 2 bases unmatched. CDR3 amino acids: CASSLQTGAYEQYF. CDR3 coding DNA: TGTGCCAGCAGCTTGCAGACAGGGGCCTACGAGCAGTACTTC. The full variable domain, completed using reference TRBV5-4 and TRBJ2-7, is ETGVTQSPTHLIKTRGQQVTLRCSSQSGHNTVSWYQQALGQGPQFIFQYYREEENGRGNFPPRFSGLQFPNYSSELNVNALELDDSALYLCASSLQTGAYEQYFGPGTRLTVT.

The chain is built from TRBV7-3 and TRBJ2-3, with TRBD1 identical over 9 bases. The germline CDR1 and CDR2 sequences are SGHTA and FQGTGA. This CDR3 comprises 15 residues. V was clipped by 4 bases and J by 1 base; unmatched bases: 3. DNA of the CDR3: TGTGCCAGCAGCTCATGGGACAGGGGCACAGATACGCAGTATTTT. This codes for CASSSWDRGTDTQYF.

The rearrangement links TRBV23-1 to TRBJ2-7; no clear D. TRBV23-1 is flagged as an ORF with uncertain function. V was trimmed by 0 bases and J by 2 bases, leaving 14 bases between them. There are 16 residues in the CDR3. The CDR3 DNA follows: TGCGCCAGCAGTCAATCTGCAAGCCCCGATACCTACGAGCAGTACTTC. Encoded protein: CASSQSASPDTYEQYF.

The rearrangement uses TRBV28 and TRBJ2-2, with D perhaps TRBD1 (6 bases). The length of the CDR3 is 12 residues. CDR1 and CDR2 from the germline V gene are MDHEN and SYDVKM. The CDR3 DNA follows: TGTGGATTAGGGGGTCGCACCGGGGAGCTGTTTTTT. This encodes CGLGGRTGELFF.

Note on this clone: A junction end diverges from the germline sequence, so it may reflect a read error. The chain recombines TRBV4-2 with TRBJ2-7; TRBD1 agrees at 8 bases. The CDR3 length is 15 residues. CDR1 LGHNA and CDR2 YNFKEQ come from the germline V gene. The CDR3: CASSQVGQGSSEQYF. In nucleotides, the CDR3 is TGTGCCAGCAGCCAAGTAGGACAGGGATCCTCCGAGCAGTACTTC.

This clone was detected once. The chain carries TRBV5-4 and TRBJ2-7, with D possibly matching TRBD1 (6 bases). Germline values: CDR1 SGHNT, CDR2 YYREEE (reference sequence). This CDR3 has 15 residues. Deletions cut 4 bases from V and 5 bases from J, with 19 bases between. CDR3 region: CASSARVLEGDEQYF. CDR3 nucleotide sequence: TGTGCCAGCAGCGCCCGGGTCCTCGAGGGGGACGAGCAGTACTTC.

V is TRBV27 and J is TRBJ2-2; 10 nucleotides line up with TRBD1. CDR1 and CDR2 from the germline V gene are MNHEY and SMNVEV (reference sequence). V shed 6 bases, J shed 5 bases, and the junction held 6 bases outside the gene matches. The CDR3 extends over 15 amino acids. CDR3 residues: CASRKTGGLTGELFF. In DNA form, the CDR3 reads TGTGCCAGCAGGAAGACAGGGGGCCTTACCGGGGAGCTGTTTTTT.

The chain has TRBV6-6 and TRBJ2-2; 10 positions agree with TRBD2. Trimming cost V 11 bases and J 1 base; bases outside gene matches: 4. Per germline, CDR1 MNHNY and CDR2 SVGAGI (reference sequence). This CDR3 is built from 14 residues. The CDR3 DNA sequence: TGTGCCGGCCGGACTAGCGGGAACACCGGGGAGCTGTTTTTT. It yields the protein CAGRTSGNTGELFF.